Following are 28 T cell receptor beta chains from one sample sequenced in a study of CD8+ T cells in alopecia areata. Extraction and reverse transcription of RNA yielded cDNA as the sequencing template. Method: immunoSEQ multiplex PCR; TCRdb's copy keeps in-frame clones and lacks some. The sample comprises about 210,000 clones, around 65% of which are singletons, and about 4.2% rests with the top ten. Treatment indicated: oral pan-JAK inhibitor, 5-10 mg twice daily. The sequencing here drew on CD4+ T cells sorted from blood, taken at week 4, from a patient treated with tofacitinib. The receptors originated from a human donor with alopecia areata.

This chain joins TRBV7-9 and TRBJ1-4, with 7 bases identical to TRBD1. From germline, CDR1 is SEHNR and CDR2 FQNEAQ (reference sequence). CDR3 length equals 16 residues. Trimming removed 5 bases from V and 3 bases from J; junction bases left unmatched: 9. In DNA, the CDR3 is TGTGCCAGCAGCCAGGGAGGGGGCGCGGCTAATGAAAAACTGTTTTTT. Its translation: CASSQGGGAANEKLFF.

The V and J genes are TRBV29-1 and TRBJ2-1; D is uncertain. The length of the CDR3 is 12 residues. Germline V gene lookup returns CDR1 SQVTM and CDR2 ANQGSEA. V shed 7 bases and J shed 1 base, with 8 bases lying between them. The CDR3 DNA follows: TGCAGCGCCCCGGGTTCCTACAATGAGCAGTTCTTC. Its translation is CSAPGSYNEQFF.

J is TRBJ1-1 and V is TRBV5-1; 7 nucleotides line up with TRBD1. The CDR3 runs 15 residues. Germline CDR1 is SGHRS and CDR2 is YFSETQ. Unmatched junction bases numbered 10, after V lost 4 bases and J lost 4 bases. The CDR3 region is CASSPGAGGGTEAFF. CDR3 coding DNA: TGCGCCAGCAGCCCTGGAGCAGGGGGAGGCACTGAAGCTTTCTTT.

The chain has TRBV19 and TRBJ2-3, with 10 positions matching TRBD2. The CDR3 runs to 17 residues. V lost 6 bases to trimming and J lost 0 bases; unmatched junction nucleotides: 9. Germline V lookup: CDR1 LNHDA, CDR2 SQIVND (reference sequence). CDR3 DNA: TGTGCCAGTAGCGCTAGCGGGGGTACCACTAGCACAGATACGCAGTATTTT. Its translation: CASSASGGTTSTDTQYF.

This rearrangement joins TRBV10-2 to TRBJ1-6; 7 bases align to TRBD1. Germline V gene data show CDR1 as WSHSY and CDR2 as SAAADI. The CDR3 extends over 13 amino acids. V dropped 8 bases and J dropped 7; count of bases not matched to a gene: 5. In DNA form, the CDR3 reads TGCGCCAGCCGAGGACAGGAGAATTCACCCCTCCACTTT. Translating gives CASRGQENSPLHF.

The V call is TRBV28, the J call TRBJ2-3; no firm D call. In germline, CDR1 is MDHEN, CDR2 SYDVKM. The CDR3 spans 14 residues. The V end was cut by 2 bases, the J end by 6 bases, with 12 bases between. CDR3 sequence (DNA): TGTGCCAGCAGTTTAGCCGGCGGTTCGGATACGCAGTATTTT. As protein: CASSLAGGSDTQYF.

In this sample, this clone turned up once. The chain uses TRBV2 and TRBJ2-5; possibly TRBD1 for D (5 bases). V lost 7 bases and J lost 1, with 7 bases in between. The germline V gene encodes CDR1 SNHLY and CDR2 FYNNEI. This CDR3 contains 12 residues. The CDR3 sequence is CASKGSQETQYF. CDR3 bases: TGTGCCAGCAAGGGGTCCCAAGAGACCCAGTACTTC.

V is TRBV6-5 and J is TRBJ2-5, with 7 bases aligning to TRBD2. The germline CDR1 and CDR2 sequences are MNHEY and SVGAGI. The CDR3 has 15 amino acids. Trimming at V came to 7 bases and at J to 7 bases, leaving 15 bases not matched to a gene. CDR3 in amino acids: CASMGGSVGKATQYF. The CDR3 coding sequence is TGTGCCAGCATGGGGGGGTCAGTTGGCAAAGCGACCCAGTACTTC.

CDR3 in DNA: TGTGCCTGGAGCACCTCCTACAATGAGCAGTTCTTC. Protein product: CAWSTSYNEQFF. V is TRBV30 and J is TRBJ2-1; no definite D call. The germline V gene has CDR1 GTSNPN and CDR2 SVGIG (reference sequence). This CDR3 comprises 12 residues. Trimming left V 3 bases short and J 0 bases short, with 3 bases between. The full variable domain, with the rest looked up from reference TRBV30 and TRBJ2-1, is SQTIHQWPATLVQPVGSPLSLECTVEGTSNPNLYWYRQAAGRGLQLLFYSVGIGQISSEVPQNLSASRPQDRQFILSSKKLLLSDSGFYLCAWSTSYNEQFFGPGTRLTVL.

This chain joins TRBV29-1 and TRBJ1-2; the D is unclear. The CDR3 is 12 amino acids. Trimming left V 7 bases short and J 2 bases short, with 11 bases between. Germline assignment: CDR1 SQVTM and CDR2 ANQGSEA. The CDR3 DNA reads TGCAGCGGGGGAACAGAGAACTATGGCTACACCTTC. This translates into CSGGTENYGYTF.

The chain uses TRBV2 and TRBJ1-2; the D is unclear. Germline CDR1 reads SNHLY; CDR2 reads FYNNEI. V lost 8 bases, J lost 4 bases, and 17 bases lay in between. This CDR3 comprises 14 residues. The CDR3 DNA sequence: TGTGCCAGCTGCGAAGACTCAACTTCCTATGGCTACACCTTC. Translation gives CASCEDSTSYGYTF. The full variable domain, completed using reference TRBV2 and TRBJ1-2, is EPEVTQTPSHQVTQMGQEVILRCVPISNHLYFYWYRQILGQKVEFLVSFYNNEISEKSEIFDDQFSVERPDGSNFTLKIRSTKLEDSAMYFCASCEDSTSYGYTFGSGTRLTVV.

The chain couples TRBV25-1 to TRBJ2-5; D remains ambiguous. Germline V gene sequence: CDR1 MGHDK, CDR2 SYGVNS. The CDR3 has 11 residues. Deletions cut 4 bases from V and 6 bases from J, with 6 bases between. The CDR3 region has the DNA TGTGCCAGCAGTGGTCAGCAGACCCAGTACTTC. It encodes CASSGQQTQYF. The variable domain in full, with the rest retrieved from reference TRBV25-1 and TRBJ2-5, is EADIYQTPRYLVIGTGKKITLECSQTMGHDKMYWYQQDPGMELHLIHYSYGVNSTEKGDLSSESTVSRIRTEHFPLTLESARPSHTSQYLCASSGQQTQYFGPGTRLLVL.

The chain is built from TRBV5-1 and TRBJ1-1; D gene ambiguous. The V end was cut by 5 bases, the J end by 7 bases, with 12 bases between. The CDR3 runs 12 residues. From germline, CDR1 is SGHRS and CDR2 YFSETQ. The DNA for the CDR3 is TGCGCCAGCAGGCCAGACCGATATGAAGCTTTCTTT. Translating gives CASRPDRYEAFF.

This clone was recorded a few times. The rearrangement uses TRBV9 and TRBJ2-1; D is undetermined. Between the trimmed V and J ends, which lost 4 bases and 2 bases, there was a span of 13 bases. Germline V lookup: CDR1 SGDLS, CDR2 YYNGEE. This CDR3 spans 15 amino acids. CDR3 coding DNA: TGTGCCAGCAGCCCTAGGGATAAGACCTACAATGAGCAGTTCTTC. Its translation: CASSPRDKTYNEQFF.

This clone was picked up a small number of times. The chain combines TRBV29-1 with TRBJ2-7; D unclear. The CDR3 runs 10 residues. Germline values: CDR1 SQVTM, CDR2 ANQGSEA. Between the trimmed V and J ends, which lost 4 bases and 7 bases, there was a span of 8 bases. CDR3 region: CSVGVGEQYF. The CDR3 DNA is TGCAGCGTTGGGGTGGGGGAGCAGTACTTC.

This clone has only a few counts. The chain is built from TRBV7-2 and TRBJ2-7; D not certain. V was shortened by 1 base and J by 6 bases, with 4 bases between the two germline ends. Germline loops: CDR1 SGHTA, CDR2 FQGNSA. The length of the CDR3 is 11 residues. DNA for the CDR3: TGTGCCAGCAGCTTAGAATCCGAGCAGTACTTC. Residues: CASSLESEQYF.

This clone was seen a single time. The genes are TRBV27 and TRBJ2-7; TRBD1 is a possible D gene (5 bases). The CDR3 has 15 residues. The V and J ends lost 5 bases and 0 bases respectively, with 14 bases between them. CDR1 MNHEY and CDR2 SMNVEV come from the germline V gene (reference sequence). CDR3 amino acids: CASSARQFSSYEQYF. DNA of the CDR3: TGTGCCAGCAGTGCTCGACAGTTCAGCTCCTACGAGCAGTACTTC.

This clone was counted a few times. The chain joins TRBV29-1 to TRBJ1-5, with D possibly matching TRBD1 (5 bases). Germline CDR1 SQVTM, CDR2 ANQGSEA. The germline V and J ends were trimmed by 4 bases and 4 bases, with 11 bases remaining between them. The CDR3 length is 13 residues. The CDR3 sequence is CSVGGVRNQPQHF. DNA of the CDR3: TGCAGCGTTGGAGGGGTACGGAATCAGCCCCAGCATTTT.

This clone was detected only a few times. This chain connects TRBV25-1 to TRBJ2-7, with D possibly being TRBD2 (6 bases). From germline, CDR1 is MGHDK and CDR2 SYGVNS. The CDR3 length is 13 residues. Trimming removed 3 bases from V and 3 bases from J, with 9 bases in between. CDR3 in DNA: TGTGCCAGCAGTGATCCGGGGGACTACGAGCAGTACTTC. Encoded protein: CASSDPGDYEQYF.

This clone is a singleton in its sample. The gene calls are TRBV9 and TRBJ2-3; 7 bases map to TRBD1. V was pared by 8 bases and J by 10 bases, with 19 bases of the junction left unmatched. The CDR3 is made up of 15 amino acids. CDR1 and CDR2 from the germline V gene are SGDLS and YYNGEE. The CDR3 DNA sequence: TGTGCCAGTAACAGGGGCAGGGGCACACTAGGATCGCAGTATTTT. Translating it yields CASNRGRGTLGSQYF.

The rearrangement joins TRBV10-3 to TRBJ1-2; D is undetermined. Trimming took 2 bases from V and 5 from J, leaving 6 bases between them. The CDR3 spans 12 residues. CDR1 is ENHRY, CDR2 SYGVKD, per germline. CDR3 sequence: CAISELRYGYTF. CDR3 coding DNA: TGTGCCATCAGTGAGCTGAGGTATGGCTACACCTTC.

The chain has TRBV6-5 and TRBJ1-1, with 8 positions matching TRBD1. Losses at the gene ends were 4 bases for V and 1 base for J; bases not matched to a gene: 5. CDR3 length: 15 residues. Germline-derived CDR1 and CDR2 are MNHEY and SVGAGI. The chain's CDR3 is CASSFTGTGNTEAFF. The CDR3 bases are TGTGCCAGCAGTTTCACCGGGACAGGGAACACTGAAGCTTTCTTT.

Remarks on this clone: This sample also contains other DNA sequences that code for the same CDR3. CDR3 protein: CASSSGGETQYF. CDR3 in DNA: TGTGCCAGCAGTTCGGGAGGAGAGACCCAGTACTTC. V gene TRBV6-5 combines with J gene TRBJ2-5; TRBD2 matches at 7 bases. This CDR3 spans 12 amino acids. After removal of 4 bases from V and 4 bases from J, the junction contained 0 bases not matched to a gene. In germline, CDR1 is MNHEY, CDR2 SVGAGI.

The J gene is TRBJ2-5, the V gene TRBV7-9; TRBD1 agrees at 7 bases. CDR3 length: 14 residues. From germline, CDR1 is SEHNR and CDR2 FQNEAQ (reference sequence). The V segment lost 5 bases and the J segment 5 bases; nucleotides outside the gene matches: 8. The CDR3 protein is CASSAPGQKETQYF. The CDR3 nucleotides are TGTGCCAGCAGCGCTCCGGGACAGAAGGAGACCCAGTACTTC. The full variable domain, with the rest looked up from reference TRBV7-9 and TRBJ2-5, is DTGVSQNPRHKITKRGQNVTFRCDPISEHNRLYWYRQTLGQGPEFLTYFQNEAQLEKSRLLSDRFSAERPKGSFSTLEIQRTEQGDSAMYLCASSAPGQKETQYFGPGTRLLVL.

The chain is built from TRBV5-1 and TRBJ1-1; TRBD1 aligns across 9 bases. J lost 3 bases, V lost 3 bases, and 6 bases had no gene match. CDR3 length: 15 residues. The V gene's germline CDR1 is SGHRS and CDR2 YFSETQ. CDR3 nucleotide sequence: TGCGCCAGCAGCTCGGAGACAGGGGGTGACACTGAAGCTTTCTTT. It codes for CASSSETGGDTEAFF.

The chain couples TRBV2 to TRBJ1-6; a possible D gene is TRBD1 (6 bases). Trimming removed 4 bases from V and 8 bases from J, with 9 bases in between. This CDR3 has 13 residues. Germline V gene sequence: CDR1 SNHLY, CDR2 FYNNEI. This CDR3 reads CASSVRTDSPLHF. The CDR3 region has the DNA TGTGCCAGCAGTGTACGGACAGATTCACCCCTCCACTTT.

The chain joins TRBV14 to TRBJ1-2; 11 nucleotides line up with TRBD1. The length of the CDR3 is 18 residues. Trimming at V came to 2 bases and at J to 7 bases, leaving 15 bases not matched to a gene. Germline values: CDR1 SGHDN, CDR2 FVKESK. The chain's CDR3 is CASSQRAGQGAMRSGYTF. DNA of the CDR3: TGTGCCAGCAGCCAACGGGCCGGACAGGGGGCGATGAGAAGTGGCTACACCTTC.

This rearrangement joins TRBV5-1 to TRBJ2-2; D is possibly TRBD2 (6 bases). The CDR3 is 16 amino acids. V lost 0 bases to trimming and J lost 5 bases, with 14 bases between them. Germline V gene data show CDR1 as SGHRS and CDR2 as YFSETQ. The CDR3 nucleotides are TGCGCCAGCAGCTTGGTAACAAAGGCGGGGACCGGGGAGCTGTTTTTT. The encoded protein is CASSLVTKAGTGELFF. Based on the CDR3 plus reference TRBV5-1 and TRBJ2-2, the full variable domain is KAGVTQTPRYLIKTRGQQVTLSCSPISGHRSVSWYQQTPGQGLQFLFEYFSETQRNKGNFPGRFSGRQFSNSRSEMNVSTLELGDSALYLCASSLVTKAGTGELFFGEGSRLTVL.